This T cell receptor (beta chain) was retrieved from a study of blood T cell repertoires in COVID-19. The data were produced by immunoSEQ multiplex PCR, yet TCRdb's version contains in-frame clones alone and is incomplete. The sample includes 82,000 or so clones, around 89% of them seen just once. The germline gives CDR1 MNHEY, CDR2 SVGAGI. The V end was cut by 5 bases, the J end by 3 bases, with 11 bases between. This CDR3 has 13 amino acids. Sample: PBMCs or T cells enriched from blood (not recorded which). The clonotype comes from a woman in her 50s with acute COVID-19. This rearrangement joins TRBV6-5 to TRBJ2-7, with D perhaps TRBD1 (5 bases). The CDR3 nucleotides are TGTGCCAGCAGTAGACAGAAGTTCTACGAGCAGTACTTC. Protein product: CASSRQKFYEQYF.